Presented here are 31 T cell receptor beta chains from one specimen sequenced in a study of T-cell memory formation after mild COVID-19. TCRdb used MiXCR to reprocess the 5' RACE reads, holding one entry per CDR3 protein. This sample has about 540,000 distinct CDR3 sequences, with about 20% found just once. Specimen: PBMCs or a T cell subset sorted from them (not recorded which). These receptors were obtained from an adult woman who had mild COVID-19 (a few samples of this study predate the infection). Cell type and time point are not known.

This clonotype was observed a few times. The chain employs TRBV6-5 and TRBJ1-1; perhaps TRBD1 as D (6 bases). The V and J ends lost 7 bases and 6 bases respectively, with 15 bases between them. This CDR3 has 13 amino acids. Germline CDR1 reads MNHEY; CDR2 reads SVGAGI. CDR3 region: CASIRSGGPEAFF. CDR3 DNA: TGTGCCAGCATTCGATCCGGGGGCCCTGAAGCTTTCTTT.

This rearrangement joins TRBV7-9 to TRBJ2-1, with D hard to call. CDR3 length: 11 residues. CDR1 and CDR2 (germline): SEHNR, FQNEAQ (reference sequence). Trimming removed 2 bases at V and 13 bases at J, with 9 bases between. CDR3 amino acids: CASSLPAEQFF. The CDR3 DNA sequence: TGTGCCAGCAGCTTACCCGCCGAACAGTTCTTC.

V gene TRBV9 combines with J gene TRBJ2-4, with 13 bases identical to TRBD2. The CDR3 extends over 17 amino acids. Per germline, CDR1 SGDLS and CDR2 YYNGEE. V lost 0 bases and J lost 3; bases outside the gene matches: 3. This CDR3 is CASSVARTSGGKNIQYF. The CDR3 DNA sequence: TGTGCCAGCAGCGTAGCGCGGACTAGCGGGGGCAAAAACATTCAGTACTTC. Full variable domain (missing parts from reference TRBV9 and TRBJ2-4): DSGVTQTPKHLITATGQRVTLRCSPRSGDLSVYWYQQSLDQGLQFLIQYYNGEERAKGNILERFSAQQFPDLHSELNLSSLELGDSALYFCASSVARTSGGKNIQYFGAGTRLSVL.

This clonotype was picked up a small number of times. The J gene is TRBJ1-1, the V gene TRBV5-1; D is uncertain. V was pared by 2 bases and J by 5 bases, with 13 bases between. CDR1 is SGHRS and CDR2 is YFSETQ in the germline V gene. The CDR3 runs to 14 residues. CDR3 coding DNA: TGCGCCAGCAGCTTAACAATTGCCGGGACTGAAGCTTTCTTT. It codes for CASSLTIAGTEAFF.

This chain uses TRBV6-6 with TRBJ2-7; 9 nucleotides match TRBD2. The V gene's germline CDR1 is MNHNY and CDR2 SVGAGI (reference sequence). CDR3 length equals 16 residues. V shed 5 bases, J shed 0 bases, and the junction held 8 bases outside the gene matches. The chain's CDR3 is CASSDPGLAYSYEQYF. The CDR3 bases are TGTGCCAGCAGTGATCCGGGACTAGCATACTCCTACGAGCAGTACTTC.

V and J are TRBV9 and TRBJ2-1, with 8 nucleotides matching TRBD2. V lost 3 bases, J lost 8 bases, and 16 bases stayed unmatched. The CDR3 spans 17 residues. Germline V lookup: CDR1 SGDLS, CDR2 YYNGEE. Written as DNA, the CDR3 is TGTGCCAGCAGCGCAGACCAAATAGCGGGATGGGGGGATGAGCAGTTCTTC. Translated, it gives CASSADQIAGWGDEQFF.

The chain joins TRBV4-2 to TRBJ1-2, with 8 bases aligning to TRBD1. Trimming at V came to 2 bases and at J to 0 bases, leaving 2 bases not matched to a gene. CDR1 and CDR2 from the germline V gene are LGHNA and YNFKEQ. The CDR3 is 15 residues long. CDR3 in DNA: TGTGCCAGCAGCCAATCGGGACAGGCTAACTATGGCTACACCTTC. Residues: CASSQSGQANYGYTF.

This clonotype was seen repeatedly, ten times or more. The chain joins TRBV7-2 to TRBJ1-5, with 8 bases aligning to TRBD1. Germline V CDR1 and CDR2: SGHTA, FQGNSA. The CDR3 consists of 18 residues. V shed 3 bases, J shed 7 bases, and the junction held 17 bases outside the gene matches. CDR3 coding DNA: TGTGCCAGCAGCTTTATCGGAAGGCGACAGGGGACGGGGCAGCCCCAGCATTTT. Protein: CASSFIGRRQGTGQPQHF. The variable domain in full, with the rest retrieved from reference TRBV7-2 and TRBJ1-5, is GAGVSQSPSNKVTEKGKDVELRCDPISGHTALYWYRQSLGQGLEFLIYFQGNSAPDKSGLPSDRFSAERTGGSVSTLTIQRTQQEDSAVYLCASSFIGRRQGTGQPQHFGDGTRLSIL.

This chain links TRBV29-1 with TRBJ2-1; the D gene is possibly TRBD2 (6 bases). Trimming shortened V by 0 bases and J by 3 bases, and 12 bases separated the two germline ends. Per germline, CDR1 SQVTM and CDR2 ANQGSEA. The CDR3 spans 15 residues. In DNA, the CDR3 is TGCAGCGTTGAAGAGGGGGGAATGAACTACAATGAGCAGTTCTTC. Amino acids: CSVEEGGMNYNEQFF.

The rearrangement uses TRBV9 and TRBJ1-5; 7 bases align to TRBD1. CDR1 and CDR2 from the germline V gene are SGDLS and YYNGEE. V was pared by 3 bases and J by 7 bases, with 7 bases of the junction left unmatched. The CDR3 consists of 14 residues. CDR3 in amino acids: CASSAGQAGQPQHF. The CDR3 nucleotides are TGTGCCAGCAGCGCCGGACAGGCTGGGCAGCCCCAGCATTTT. Combining the CDR3 with reference TRBV9 and TRBJ1-5 gives the whole variable domain DSGVTQTPKHLITATGQRVTLRCSPRSGDLSVYWYQQSLDQGLQFLIQYYNGEERAKGNILERFSAQQFPDLHSELNLSSLELGDSALYFCASSAGQAGQPQHFGDGTRLSIL.

V and J are TRBV30 and TRBJ2-2; either TRBD1 or TRBD2 may supply D (6 bases each). The ends were cut back, 6 bases at V and 7 bases at J, with 21 bases in the middle. The CDR3 extends over 15 amino acids. Per germline, CDR1 GTSNPN and CDR2 SVGIG (reference sequence). DNA of the CDR3: TGTGCCTGTGATTGGGGGGCTGAATTTGGCGGGGAGCTGTTTTTT. This translates into CACDWGAEFGGELFF.

The chain carries TRBV5-6 and TRBJ2-3, with D possibly TRBD2 on 5 matching bases. Germline values: CDR1 SGHDT, CDR2 YYEEEE. This CDR3 comprises 12 residues. The V and J ends lost 3 bases and 5 bases respectively, with 7 bases between them. The CDR3 is CASSWERDTQYF. DNA for the CDR3: TGTGCCAGCAGCTGGGAGAGAGATACGCAGTATTTT.

The chain combines TRBV24-1 with TRBJ1-2, with D tentatively TRBD1 (5 bases). Germline values: CDR1 KGHDR, CDR2 SFDVKD. This CDR3 comprises 13 residues. Between the trimmed V and J ends, which lost 1 base and 6 bases, there was a span of 8 bases. The CDR3 spells CATSDLLGDGYTF. DNA for the CDR3: TGTGCCACCAGTGATTTACTGGGGGATGGCTACACCTTC.

This clonotype was detected only a few times. The chain recombines TRBV7-9 with TRBJ1-1, with TRBD1 matching over 7 bases. With V trimmed by 5 bases and J by 0 bases, 9 bases remained unmatched. Looked up from germline, CDR1 is SEHNR and CDR2 is FQNEAQ (reference sequence). The CDR3 sequence is 16 residues long. As DNA, the CDR3 is TGTGCCAGCAGCCCTCCGAGGGGGCCCATGAACACTGAAGCTTTCTTT. As protein: CASSPPRGPMNTEAFF.

V usage is TRBV9 and J usage is TRBJ2-7; the match to TRBD1 covers 9 bases. CDR1 is SGDLS, CDR2 YYNGEE, per germline. This CDR3 is 13 amino acids long. The V segment lost 4 bases and the J segment 5 bases; nucleotides outside the gene matches: 4. CDR3 region: CASSRRTGDEQYF. The DNA for the CDR3 is TGTGCCAGCAGCCGACGGACAGGGGACGAGCAGTACTTC.

The chain is built from TRBV7-3 and TRBJ2-3; no firm D call. This CDR3 has 14 residues. Germline lookup yields CDR1 SGHTA and CDR2 FQGTGA. With 2 bases removed from V and 4 bases from J, the gap between germline ends came to 10 bases. Here the CDR3 DNA reads TGTGCCAGCAGCTTAGGTTTCGGAGCAGATACGCAGTATTTT. Its protein product is CASSLGFGADTQYF.

V is TRBV5-1 and J is TRBJ2-3; perhaps TRBD2 as D (6 bases). The V end lost 0 bases, the J end lost 2 bases, and 16 bases lay between the germline ends. The germline CDR1 and CDR2 sequences are SGHRS and YFSETQ. This CDR3 has 17 residues. DNA for the CDR3: TGCGCCAGCAGCTTGGGCTCAGCGGGTCGGCCCACAGATACGCAGTATTTT. Translating gives CASSLGSAGRPTDTQYF.

The genes are TRBV24-1 and TRBJ2-4, with no clear D. This CDR3 contains 12 residues. Looked up from germline, CDR1 is KGHDR and CDR2 is SFDVKD. V was shortened by 3 bases and J by 6 bases, with 5 bases between the two germline ends. The DNA of the CDR3 is TGTGCCACCAGTGATGTGGGAAACATTCAGTACTTC. Translated: CATSDVGNIQYF.

This clonotype has more than one count but fewer than ten. The chain links TRBV20-1 to TRBJ2-1; TRBD2 matches at 8 bases. Trimming at V came to 1 base and at J to 5 bases, leaving 4 bases not matched to a gene. The germline CDR1 and CDR2 sequences are DFQATT and SNEGSKA (reference sequence). There are 14 residues in the CDR3. The CDR3 region has the DNA TGCAGTGCTAGAGCAGTGCGGGGGGACAATGAGCAGTTCTTC. This translates into CSARAVRGDNEQFF.

The V and J genes are TRBV9 and TRBJ2-1; no reliable D call. The V end was cut by 0 bases, the J end by 6 bases, with 7 bases between. The CDR3 contains 13 residues. Germline V gene sequence: CDR1 SGDLS, CDR2 YYNGEE. The CDR3 region has the DNA TGTGCCAGCAGCGTAGTAAGCTCCAATGAGCAGTTCTTC. It is translated as CASSVVSSNEQFF.

The gene calls are TRBV4-2 and TRBJ2-5, with D hard to call. The germline CDR1 and CDR2 sequences are LGHNA and YNFKEQ. The CDR3 spans 18 residues. V was trimmed by 0 bases and J by 0 bases, leaving 17 bases between them. The CDR3 bases are TGTGCCAGCAGCCAAGATAGGGTTCGACTCTTGTACCAAGAGACCCAGTACTTC. Its protein product is CASSQDRVRLLYQETQYF.

The table lists this clonotype with a few counts. The chain's CDR3 is CASSHEIGGYTF. In DNA form, the CDR3 reads TGTGCCAGCAGCCATGAAATTGGTGGCTACACCTTC. The rearrangement joins TRBV5-5 to TRBJ1-2; D remains unclear. The ends were cut back, 4 bases at V and 7 bases at J, with 11 bases in the middle. The CDR3 consists of 12 residues. The germline gives CDR1 SGHKS, CDR2 YYEKEE (reference sequence).

The rearrangement links TRBV29-1 to TRBJ2-7, with D possibly called TRBD1 or TRBD2 (5 bases each). Germline V gene lookup returns CDR1 SQVTM and CDR2 ANQGSEA. The CDR3 loop spans 13 amino acids. Trimming left V 4 bases short and J 0 bases short, with 10 bases between. The CDR3 DNA reads as TGCAGCGTTGCTGCAGGGAGCTCCTACGAGCAGTACTTC. As protein: CSVAAGSSYEQYF.

The chain carries TRBV18 and TRBJ2-1; 11 positions match TRBD2. The CDR3 contains 16 residues. The junction had 12 bases not matched to a gene; V was cut back by 6 bases and J by 8 bases. In germline, CDR1 is KGHSH, CDR2 LQKENI. The CDR3 DNA sequence: TGTGCCAGCTCTCCGACTAGCGGGATGTCGTACTATGAGCAGTTCTTC. Amino acid sequence: CASSPTSGMSYYEQFF.

A few counts support this clonotype. The chain has TRBV7-2 and TRBJ2-5; 9 nucleotides agree with TRBD1. Looked up from germline, CDR1 is SGHTA and CDR2 is FQGNSA. V lost 5 bases to trimming and J lost 5 bases; unmatched junction nucleotides: 6. The CDR3 spans 14 residues. The DNA for the CDR3 is TGTGCCAGCAGCGCCTCGGGACAGGGCGAGACCCAGTACTTC. Translating it yields CASSASGQGETQYF.

On this clonotype: Sequence at one end of the junction differs from germline and may be a read error. The rearrangement links TRBV7-7 to TRBJ2-1; TRBD2 matches at 9 bases. Germline CDR1 reads SSHAT; CDR2 reads FNYEAQ (reference sequence). The CDR3 runs to 15 residues. The CDR3 DNA sequence: TGTGCTAGCAGCTTACTTAGCGGGAGAAGCAATGAGCAGTTCTTC. Translation gives CASSLLSGRSNEQFF.

In its sample, this clonotype was seen many times. One end of the junction does not line up with germline, which may come from a read error. V usage is TRBV5-1 and J usage is TRBJ2-7, with 7 bases that match TRBD2. In germline, CDR1 is SGHRS, CDR2 YFSETQ. The CDR3 has 15 amino acids. CDR3 sequence (DNA): TGTGCCAGCAGCTTAGCGGGCGGGAGCGCCTACGAGCAGTACTTC. Protein: CASSLAGGSAYEQYF.

This chain links TRBV23-1 with TRBJ2-5; 9 nucleotides agree with TRBD1. TRBV23-1 belongs to the ORF category, with a function that is uncertain. The CDR3 covers 17 residues. The J segment lost 4 bases and the V segment lost 3 bases, leaving 12 bases of the junction unmatched. The CDR3 region is CASSHWDRVRGGETQYF. CDR3 coding DNA: TGCGCCAGCAGTCATTGGGACAGGGTTCGGGGTGGAGAGACCCAGTACTTC.

The chain uses TRBV20-1 and TRBJ2-3; TRBD2 agrees at 8 bases. With 2 bases clipped from V and 12 bases from J, the junction kept 10 bases outside the gene matches. In germline, CDR1 is DFQATT, CDR2 SNEGSKA (reference sequence). This CDR3 is built from 13 residues. CDR3 protein: CSARPLLAGSQYF. The CDR3 coding sequence is TGCAGTGCTAGACCTCTCCTAGCGGGTAGTCAGTATTTT.

In this sample, this clonotype turned up a few times. The V and J genes are TRBV30 and TRBJ2-3, with 12 bases fitting TRBD2. The germline V gene encodes CDR1 GTSNPN and CDR2 SVGIG (reference sequence). The CDR3 runs to 16 residues. J was trimmed by 2 bases and V by 2 bases; bases with no gene match: 5. In DNA, the CDR3 is TGTGCCTGGAGTCCTAGCGGGAGGGGAAACACAGATACGCAGTATTTT. The encoded protein is CAWSPSGRGNTDTQYF.

This chain connects TRBV18 to TRBJ2-5; 11 bases agree with TRBD2. V lost 3 bases to trimming and J lost 5 bases; unmatched junction nucleotides: 11. The CDR3 loop spans 17 amino acids. Germline assignment: CDR1 KGHSH and CDR2 LQKENI. This CDR3 is CASSPASGGPRGETQYF. The CDR3 DNA follows: TGTGCCAGCTCACCTGCTAGCGGGGGGCCTCGAGGGGAGACCCAGTACTTC. The full variable domain, its missing parts supplied by reference TRBV18 and TRBJ2-5, is NAGVMQNPRHLVRRRGQEARLRCSPMKGHSHVYWYRQLPEEGLKFMVYLQKENIIDESGMPKERFSAEFPKEGPSILRIQQVVRGDSAAYFCASSPASGGPRGETQYFGPGTRLLVL.